A single sample gave rise to the 18 T cell receptor beta chains below, sequenced in a study of vaccination and CD4 T cells after COVID-19. Antigen specificity for these receptors is unknown. CD4+ T cells that had been cultured provided DNA sequenced with the Oncomine TCR Beta short-read assay. TCRdb used MiXCR to reprocess the PCR reads, holding one entry per CDR3 protein. The table has about 7,600 distinct CDR3 sequences, roughly 50% seen once; the top ten hold around 24%. Described treatment: roughly ten-day PBMC culture with coronavirus spike peptide pools or control peptides (ViraFEST assay). Unexposed donor CD4+ T cells predated the COVID-19 pandemic, collected 2011-2018. Sample: CD4+ T cells from blood, cultured in vitro. The receptors stem from a human donor in good health.

This chain joins TRBV21-1 and TRBJ1-2. TRBV21-1 is annotated as a pseudogene. This CDR3 contains 11 residues. For the CDR3, the DNA is TGTGCCAGTGTCAAAAACTATGGCTACACCTTC. The encoded protein is CASVKNYGYTF.

V usage is TRBV27 and J usage is TRBJ1-2, with D perhaps TRBD1 (5 bases). The CDR3 length is 14 residues. The V end lost 2 bases, the J end lost 5 bases, and 12 bases lay between the germline ends. Germline CDR1 is MNHEY and CDR2 is SMNVEV (reference sequence). CDR3 sequence (DNA): TGTGCCAGCAGTTTAGCGATGAGGGGTTATGGCTACACCTTC. This encodes CASSLAMRGYGYTF.

This clonotype was detected a few times. This chain connects TRBV6-2 or TRBV6-3 to TRBJ1-5; 7 bases fit TRBD1. CDR3 length: 19 amino acids. Germline CDR1 reads MNHEY; CDR2 reads SVGEGT. With 5 bases clipped from V and 1 base from J, the junction kept 17 bases outside the gene matches. In DNA form, the CDR3 reads TGTGCCAGCAGTGGACTAAGACAGGGATTTACTTCGAGCAATCAGCCCCAGCATTTT. It yields the protein CASSGLRQGFTSSNQPQHF.

The V gene is TRBV5-1, the J gene TRBJ2-3; the D is unclear. Germline V CDR1 and CDR2: SGHRS, YFSETQ. V was trimmed by 0 bases and J by 5 bases, leaving 7 bases between them. The CDR3 extends over 13 amino acids. The CDR3 spells CASSLGLIDTQYF. The CDR3 DNA is TGCGCCAGCAGCTTGGGTTTGATAGATACGCAGTATTTT.

The chain carries TRBV19 and TRBJ1-1; D is ambiguous. V lost 4 bases, J lost 2 bases, and 8 bases lay in between. This CDR3 spans 13 amino acids. CDR1 is LNHDA, CDR2 SQIVND, per germline (reference sequence). As DNA, the CDR3 is TGTGCCAGTAGTAAGGTGGATAACACTGAAGCTTTCTTT. It yields the protein CASSKVDNTEAFF.

V is TRBV5-8 and J is TRBJ1-1; 7 positions match TRBD1. CDR1 and CDR2 (germline): SGHTS, YDEGEE. The CDR3 is 15 amino acids. The V gene end was trimmed by 4 bases and the J gene end by 1 base; junction bases not matched to a gene: 7. As DNA, the CDR3 is TGTGCCAGCAGCACTATGGACAGGAAGAACACTGAAGCTTTCTTT. Residues: CASSTMDRKNTEAFF.

The rearrangement uses TRBV4-2 and TRBJ2-3; D might be TRBD1 or TRBD2, each matching 5 bases. Germline values: CDR1 LGHNA, CDR2 YNFKEQ. The CDR3 contains 14 residues. The ends were cut back, 4 bases at V and 3 bases at J, with 11 bases in the middle. The CDR3 here is CASSLGTATDTQYF. The CDR3 DNA sequence: TGTGCCAGCAGCCTCGGGACGGCGACAGATACGCAGTATTTT.

Only a few counts were recorded for this clonotype. The V and J genes are TRBV20-1 and TRBJ2-7; TRBD1 agrees at 9 bases. The ends lost 4 bases at V and 0 bases at J; junction bases unmatched: 7. Germline CDR1 DFQATT, CDR2 SNEGSKA (reference sequence). The CDR3 is 15 amino acids. The CDR3 DNA follows: TGCAGTGCTATCCGTGACAGGGGGAGCTCCTACGAGCAGTACTTC. Protein: CSAIRDRGSSYEQYF.

This chain uses TRBV6-1 with TRBJ2-1, with 11 bases fitting TRBD2. Per the germline V gene, CDR1 is MNHNS and CDR2 is SASEGT. The CDR3 sequence is 15 residues long. The junction had 5 bases not matched to a gene; V was cut back by 6 bases and J by 4 bases. The CDR3 reads CASSLAGGAYNEQFF. The CDR3 bases are TGTGCCAGCAGCTTAGCGGGAGGGGCATACAATGAGCAGTTCTTC.

The chain recombines TRBV6-1 with TRBJ2-4; 12 nucleotides align to TRBD2. Germline CDR1 reads MNHNS; CDR2 reads SASEGT. After removal of 6 bases from V and 0 bases from J, the junction contained 12 bases not matched to a gene. CDR3 length equals 19 residues. The CDR3 here is CASSLATSGRGRAKNIQYF. The DNA of the CDR3 is TGTGCCAGCAGCCTAGCGACTAGCGGGAGAGGTCGAGCCAAAAACATTCAGTACTTC.

The chain combines TRBV11-3 with TRBJ2-3, with 10 nucleotides matching TRBD2. CDR3 size: 16 residues. Germline loops: CDR1 SGHNT, CDR2 YENEEA. V gave up 2 bases and J gave up 5 bases; unmatched junction bases: 7. In nucleotides, the CDR3 is TGTGCCAGCAGCTTATCGACTAGCGGGCACGTAGATACGCAGTATTTT. Its translation is CASSLSTSGHVDTQYF. Full variable domain (outside the CDR3, taken from reference TRBV11-3 and TRBJ2-3): EAGVVQSPRYKIIEKKQPVAFWCNPISGHNTLYWYLQNLGQGPELLIRYENEEAVDDSQLPKDRFSAERLKGVDSTLKIQPAELGDSAVYLCASSLSTSGHVDTQYFGPGTRLTVL.

The chain couples TRBV29-1 to TRBJ2-7; D may be TRBD1 (6 bases). The germline V gene has CDR1 SQVTM and CDR2 ANQGSEA. The CDR3 loop spans 13 amino acids. The V and J ends lost 3 bases and 6 bases respectively, with 15 bases between them. The CDR3 DNA sequence: TGCAGCGTTGACAGGGGCACATTAGGCGAGCAGTACTTC. It specifies CSVDRGTLGEQYF.

This clonotype has a handful of counts. The genes are TRBV7-6 and TRBJ2-7, with 10 bases that match TRBD1. Trimming cost V 3 bases and J 7 bases; bases outside gene matches: 6. In germline, CDR1 is SGHVS, CDR2 FNYEAQ. This CDR3 is 14 amino acids long. The CDR3 DNA is TGTGCCAGCAGCTTTGACAGGGGGCTCGGAGAGCAGTACTTC. It specifies CASSFDRGLGEQYF.

CDR3 sequence reads: CASSQSRQLYQPQHF. CDR3 DNA sequence: TGTGCCAGCAGCCAGTCCCGACAGCTCTATCAGCCCCAGCATTTT. This rearrangement joins TRBV7-8 to TRBJ1-5; D perhaps matches TRBD1 (5 bases). The CDR3 totals 15 residues. The V end was cut by 5 bases, the J end by 5 bases, with 16 bases between. From germline, CDR1 is SGHVS and CDR2 FQNEAQ.

The chain employs TRBV10-3 and TRBJ1-1; D possibly corresponds to TRBD1 (5 bases). CDR1 ENHRY and CDR2 SYGVKD come from the germline V gene. V was clipped by 2 bases and J by 6 bases, with 10 bases between them. This CDR3 is 13 amino acids long. The DNA for the CDR3 is TGTGCCATCAGTGAGACGTGGGGGGCTGAAGCTTTCTTT. Its protein product is CAISETWGAEAFF.

The chain combines TRBV6-1 with TRBJ1-1; no reliable D call. Germline V gene lookup returns CDR1 MNHNS and CDR2 SASEGT. This CDR3 region has 17 residues. V gave up 6 bases and J gave up 0 bases, with 20 bases separating them. The CDR3 DNA reads TGTGCCAGCAGCCGCTCGACGGATGGAGTCATGAACACTGAAGCTTTCTTT. Residues: CASSRSTDGVMNTEAFF.

This clonotype was observed a few times. V and J are TRBV28 and TRBJ1-5, with D hard to call. V dropped 1 base and J dropped 5 bases, with 18 bases sitting between them. Germline CDR1 MDHEN, CDR2 SYDVKM. There are 17 residues in the CDR3. CDR3 coding DNA: TGTGCCAGCAGTTTATTAGCCCCGGGAACCGAATATCAGCCCCAGCATTTT. It specifies CASSLLAPGTEYQPQHF.

This sequence joins TRBV5-4 and TRBJ1-1; 8 nucleotides agree with TRBD1. V dropped 4 bases and J dropped 1; count of bases not matched to a gene: 6. Looked up from germline, CDR1 is SGHNT and CDR2 is YYREEE (reference sequence). The CDR3 spans 15 residues. The CDR3 loop is CASSPSTGENTEAFF. Written as DNA, the CDR3 is TGTGCCAGCAGCCCATCGACAGGGGAGAACACTGAAGCTTTCTTT.